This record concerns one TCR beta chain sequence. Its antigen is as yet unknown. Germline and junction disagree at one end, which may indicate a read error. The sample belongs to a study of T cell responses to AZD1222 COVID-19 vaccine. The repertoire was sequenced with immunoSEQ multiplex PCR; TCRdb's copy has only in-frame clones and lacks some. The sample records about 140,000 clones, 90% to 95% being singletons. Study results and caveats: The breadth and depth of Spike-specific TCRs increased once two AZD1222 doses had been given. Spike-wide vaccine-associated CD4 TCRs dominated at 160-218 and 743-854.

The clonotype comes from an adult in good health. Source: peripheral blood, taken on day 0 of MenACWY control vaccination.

CDR3 nucleotides: TGTGCCAGCAGCGCGGGAATGGGGGTTGCGGTCTTC. It yields the protein CASSAGMGVAVF. The gene calls are TRBV9 and TRBJ2-1; TRBD1 or TRBD2 may be the D gene (5 bases each). Germline V CDR1 and CDR2: SGDLS, YYNGEE. The CDR3 has 12 amino acids. The full variable domain, rest sourced from reference TRBV9 and TRBJ2-1, is DSGVTQTPKHLITATGQRVTLRCSPRSGDLSVYWYQQSLDQGLQFLIQYYNGEERAKGNILERFSAQQFPDLHSELNLSSLELGDSALYFCASSAGMGVAVFGPGTRLTVL.